The clone carrying this T cell receptor beta chain showed up just a few times. No antigen is known for it. These data originate in a study of cytomegalovirus exposure and HLA in healthy donors. In the PCR, 60 Vbeta and 13 Jbeta primers were used. Sequencing used immunoSEQ multiplex PCR; TCRdb keeps in-frame clones, though not all of them. The sample records approximately 150,000 clones, 65% to 80% being singletons. The germline V and J ends were trimmed by 8 bases and 2 bases, with 19 bases remaining between them. Germline CDR1 is MNHEY and CDR2 is SVGAGI. The length of the CDR3 is 15 residues. Findings and caveats of the study: TCR beta V- and J-gene trimming was later associated with a missense DCLRE1C variant.

Sequencing was performed on PBMCs. This receptor was identified in a male donor in good health and CMV-seronegative. This chain connects TRBV6-5 to TRBJ2-7, with a weak D call TRBD2 (5 bases). CDR3 loop: CASFPDGGPTYEQYF. The CDR3 coding sequence is TGTGCCAGCTTCCCAGACGGAGGCCCAACCTACGAGCAGTACTTC.